The 2 T cell receptor beta chains below come from one sample, sequenced in a study of cytomegalovirus exposure and HLA in healthy donors. The primer mix had 60 Vbeta and 13 Jbeta primers. The repertoire was sequenced with immunoSEQ multiplex PCR; TCRdb's copy has only in-frame clones and lacks some. This sample's table reports around 39,000 clones. The sequenced sample was PBMCs. All receptors derive from a male donor in good health and CMV-seronegative.

The rearrangement joins TRBV29-1 to TRBJ1-1, with D maybe TRBD1 (5 bases). This CDR3 spans 13 amino acids. In germline, CDR1 is SQVTM, CDR2 ANQGSEA. Trimming left V 5 bases short and J 3 bases short, with 13 bases between. This CDR3 is CSVRRGRDTEAFF. For the CDR3, the DNA is TGCAGCGTTCGAAGGGGCCGGGACACTGAAGCTTTCTTT.

This rearrangement joins TRBV7-2 to TRBJ1-6; D is unresolved. V lost 2 bases to trimming and J lost 6 bases, with 5 bases between them. The CDR3 is 13 amino acids. Germline V gene sequence: CDR1 SGHTA, CDR2 FQGNSA. The CDR3 loop is CASSLTSNSPLHF. The CDR3 DNA sequence: TGTGCCAGCAGCTTAACAAGTAATTCACCCCTCCACTTT.